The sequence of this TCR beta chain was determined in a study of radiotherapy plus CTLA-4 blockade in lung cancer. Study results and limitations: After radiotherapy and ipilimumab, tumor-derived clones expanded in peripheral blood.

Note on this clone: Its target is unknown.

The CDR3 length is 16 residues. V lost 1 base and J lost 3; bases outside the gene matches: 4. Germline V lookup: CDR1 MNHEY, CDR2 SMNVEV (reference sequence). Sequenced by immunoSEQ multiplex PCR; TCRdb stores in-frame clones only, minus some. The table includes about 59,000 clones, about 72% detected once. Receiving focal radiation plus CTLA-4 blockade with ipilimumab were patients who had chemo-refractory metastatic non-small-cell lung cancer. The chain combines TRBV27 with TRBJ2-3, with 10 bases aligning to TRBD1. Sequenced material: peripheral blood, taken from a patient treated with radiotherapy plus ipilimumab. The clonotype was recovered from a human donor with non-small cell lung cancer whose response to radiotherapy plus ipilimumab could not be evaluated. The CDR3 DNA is TGTGCCAGCAGTTTATGGACAGGGGGGAGAACAGATACGCAGTATTTT. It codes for CASSLWTGGRTDTQYF.